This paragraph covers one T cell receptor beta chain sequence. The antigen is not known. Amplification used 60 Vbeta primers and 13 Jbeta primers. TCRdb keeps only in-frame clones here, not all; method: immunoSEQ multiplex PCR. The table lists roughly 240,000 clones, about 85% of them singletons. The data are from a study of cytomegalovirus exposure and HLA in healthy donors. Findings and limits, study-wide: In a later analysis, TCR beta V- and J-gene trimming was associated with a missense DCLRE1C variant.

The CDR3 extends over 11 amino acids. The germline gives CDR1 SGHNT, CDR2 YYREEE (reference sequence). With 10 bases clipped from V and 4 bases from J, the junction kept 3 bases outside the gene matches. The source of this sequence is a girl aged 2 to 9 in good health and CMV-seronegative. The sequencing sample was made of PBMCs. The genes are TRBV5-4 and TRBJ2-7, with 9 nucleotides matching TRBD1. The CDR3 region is CAGTGTYEQYF. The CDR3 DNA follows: TGTGCCGGGACAGGGACGTACGAGCAGTACTTC. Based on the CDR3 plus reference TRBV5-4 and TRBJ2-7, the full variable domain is ETGVTQSPTHLIKTRGQQVTLRCSSQSGHNTVSWYQQALGQGPQFIFQYYREEENGRGNFPPRFSGLQFPNYSSELNVNALELDDSALYLCAGTGTYEQYFGPGTRLTVT.